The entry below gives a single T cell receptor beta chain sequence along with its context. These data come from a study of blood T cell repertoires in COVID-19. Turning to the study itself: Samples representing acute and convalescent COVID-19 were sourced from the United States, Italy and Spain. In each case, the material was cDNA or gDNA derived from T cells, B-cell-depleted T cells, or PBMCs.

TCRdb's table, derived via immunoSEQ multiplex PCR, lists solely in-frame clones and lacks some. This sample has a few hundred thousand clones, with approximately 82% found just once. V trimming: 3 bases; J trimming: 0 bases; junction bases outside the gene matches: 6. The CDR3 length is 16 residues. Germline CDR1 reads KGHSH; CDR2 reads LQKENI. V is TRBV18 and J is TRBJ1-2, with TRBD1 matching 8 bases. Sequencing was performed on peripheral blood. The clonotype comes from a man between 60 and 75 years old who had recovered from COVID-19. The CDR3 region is CASSPIETGANYGYTF. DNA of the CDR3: TGTGCCAGCTCACCGATAGAGACAGGGGCTAACTATGGCTACACCTTC.